This is a list of T cell receptor beta chains from one sample in a study of blood T cell repertoires in COVID-19. Sequenced by immunoSEQ multiplex PCR; TCRdb stores in-frame clones only, minus some. The sample has some 220,000 clones, roughly four fifths seen once. Sequencing was carried out using PBMCs or T cells enriched from blood (not recorded which). The receptors stem from a woman aged 35 to 49 with acute COVID-19. Both conserved end residues are part of each CDR3. The D gene is left open where the match is weak. Some rows have no size entry. The others give once, few or many, or a class for an expanded clone.

TRBV7-2	TRBD1	TRBJ1-2	-	CASSLAQGTGRPGYTF	TGTGCCAGCAGCTTAGCTCAAGGGACAGGGCGGCCTGGCTACACCTTC
TRBV12-3/TRBV12-4	-	TRBJ1-3	-	CASSLNTIYF	TGTGCCAGCAGCCTTAACACCATATATTTT
TRBV27	TRBD1	TRBJ1-6	-	CASSRTGSSYNSPLHF	TGTGCCAGCAGTAGGACAGGGAGCTCCTATAATTCACCCCTCCACTTT
TRBV27	-	TRBJ1-6	-	CASSFMNSPLHF	TGTGCCAGCAGTTTCATGAATTCACCCCTCCACTTT
TRBV5-1	-	TRBJ1-5	many	CASSPVAGAIQPQHF	TGCGCCAGCAGCCCGGTGGCAGGGGCAATTCAGCCCCAGCATTTT
TRBV2	-	TRBJ1-4	-	CASSGRQASEKLFF	TGTGCCAGCAGTGGACGTCAGGCGAGTGAAAAACTGTTTTTT
TRBV15	-	TRBJ2-6	few	CATSRATGSGANVLTF	TGTGCCACCAGCAGAGCTACAGGGTCCGGGGCCAACGTCCTGACTTTC
TRBV5-4	-	TRBJ2-6	-	CASSLVGVQTSGANVLTF	TGTGCCAGCAGCTTGGTGGGAGTTCAAACCTCTGGGGCCAACGTCCTGACTTTC
TRBV15	TRBD2	TRBJ2-3	-	CATSTVYRLAGSTDTQYF	TGTGCCACCAGCACCGTATATCGACTAGCGGGGAGCACAGATACGCAGTATTTT
TRBV18	-	TRBJ2-2	-	CASSPSVGGELFF	TGTGCCAGCTCACCAAGCGTGGGCGGGGAGCTGTTTTTT
TRBV5-1	TRBD2	TRBJ2-1	-	CASRLAGGYNEQFF	TGCGCCAGCCGACTAGCGGGAGGGTACAATGAGCAGTTCTTC
TRBV28	TRBD1	TRBJ1-2	-	CAIDTGEFYGYTF	TGTGCCATCGACACAGGGGAATTCTATGGCTACACCTTC
TRBV5-6	-	TRBJ2-7	few	CASTRGSYEQYF	TGTGCCAGTACGCGGGGCTCCTACGAGCAGTACTTC
TRBV20-1	TRBD1	TRBJ1-2	-	CSASPPDRGYGYTF	TGCAGTGCTAGTCCCCCGGACAGGGGCTATGGCTACACCTTC
TRBV9	-	TRBJ1-5	-	CASGVDGSSQPQHF	TGTGCCAGCGGCGTAGACGGTTCGAGTCAGCCCCAGCATTTT
TRBV4-2	-	TRBJ2-7	-	CASSQVDSPLEQYF	TGTGCCAGCAGCCAAGTGGATAGCCCCCTCGAGCAGTACTTC
TRBV21-1	-	TRBJ2-7	-	CASSKKAPWTGKSSYEQYF	TGTGCCAGCAGCAAAAAGGCCCCCTGGACAGGGAAGAGCTCCTACGAGCAGTACTTC
TRBV10-2	TRBD1	TRBJ2-7	-	CASSGDRELFYEQYF	TGCGCCAGCAGTGGGGACAGGGAGCTTTTTTACGAGCAGTACTTC
TRBV24-1	TRBD1	TRBJ1-2	-	CATSDWTGRDGYTF	TGTGCCACCAGTGATTGGACAGGGCGGGATGGCTACACCTTC
TRBV7-2	TRBD1	TRBJ1-2	-	CASSLDRTNYGYTF	TGTGCCAGCAGCCTGGACAGGACTAACTATGGCTACACCTTC
TRBV19	-	TRBJ1-5	-	CASSLRSNQPQHF	TGTGCCAGTAGTTTGAGGAGCAATCAGCCCCAGCATTTT
TRBV2	TRBD1	TRBJ2-3	once	CASSIQGSHTDTQYF	TGTGCCAGCAGTATACAGGGGTCCCACACAGATACGCAGTATTTT
TRBV3-1/TRBV3-2	-	TRBJ1-1	-	CASSQDRGVYTEAFF	TGTGCCAGCAGCCAAGATCGCGGGGTGTACACTGAAGCTTTCTTT
TRBV28	TRBD1	TRBJ1-5	-	CASSVDRGGNQPQHF	TGTGCCAGCAGTGTGGACAGGGGGGGGAATCAGCCCCAGCATTTT
TRBV6-5	-	TRBJ2-7	-	CASSRQGLSYEQYF	TGTGCCAGCAGCCGCCAGGGCCTGTCCTACGAGCAGTACTTC
TRBV6-2/TRBV6-3	TRBD1	TRBJ2-6	-	CASNPGEGASGANVLTF	TGTGCCAGCAACCCAGGCGAGGGGGCCTCTGGGGCCAACGTCCTGACTTTC
TRBV5-1	TRBD1	TRBJ1-4	few	CASSLEGQVYEKLFF	TGCGCCAGCAGCTTGGAGGGACAGGTGTATGAAAAACTGTTTTTT
TRBV28	-	TRBJ2-2	-	CASRRTTGNTGELFF	TGTGCCAGCCGACGTACGACAGGGAACACCGGGGAGCTGTTTTTT
TRBV7-2	-	TRBJ1-2	-	CASSLGRGPGLSYGYTF	TGTGCCAGCAGCTTAGGTCGTGGGCCAGGTTTGTCCTATGGCTACACCTTC
TRBV4-1	TRBD2	TRBJ2-2	-	CASSQFTGLANTGELFF	TGCGCCAGCAGCCAATTTACGGGACTAGCTAACACCGGGGAGCTGTTTTTT